Each of the 23 T cell receptor beta chains below was sequenced from the same sample in a study of cytomegalovirus exposure and HLA in healthy donors. The PCR had 60 Vbeta and 13 Jbeta primers. Produced via immunoSEQ multiplex PCR; TCRdb's table is partial and in-frame only. The table has around 150,000 clones, 70% to 85% seen once. Specimen: PBMCs. Receptor source: a middle-aged man in good health and CMV-seropositive.

In the case of this clone: The junction differs from germline at one of its ends, possibly a read error. The genes are TRBV7-9 and TRBJ2-7; D is perhaps TRBD2 (6 bases). CDR3 length: 14 residues. The germline V gene encodes CDR1 SEHNR and CDR2 FQNEAQ (reference sequence). The CDR3 DNA sequence: TGTTCCAGCAGCTTAAGCACGGGGGACTACGAGCAGTACTTC. Protein product: CSSSLSTGDYEQYF.

A note on this clone: This specimen includes other DNA sequences encoding the same CDR3. The chain joins TRBV9 to TRBJ1-1; 9 positions match TRBD1. The V gene end was trimmed by 4 bases and the J gene end by 6 bases; junction bases not matched to a gene: 10. The germline gives CDR1 SGDLS, CDR2 YYNGEE. The CDR3 has 15 amino acids. This CDR3 is CASSLDRGGFAEAFF. CDR3 DNA sequence: TGTGCCAGCAGCCTGGACAGGGGAGGGTTCGCTGAAGCTTTCTTT.

This clone was detected once. CDR3 region: CASSPSQGSYEQYF. DNA for the CDR3: TGCGCCAGCAGCCCATCACAGGGATCCTACGAGCAGTACTTC. The chain has TRBV4-1 and TRBJ2-7; D may be TRBD1 (6 bases). The CDR3 loop spans 14 amino acids. V shed 4 bases and J shed 1 base, with 11 bases lying between them. Germline lookup yields CDR1 MGHRA and CDR2 YSYEKL.

This rearrangement joins TRBV6-1 to TRBJ2-1; 11 bases are shared with TRBD1. This CDR3 is 16 amino acids long. Looked up from germline, CDR1 is MNHNS and CDR2 is SASEGT. The V segment lost 2 bases and the J segment 4 bases; nucleotides outside the gene matches: 4. The CDR3 spells CASSEPGTGGYNEQFF. The CDR3, as DNA: TGTGCCAGCAGTGAACCCGGGACAGGGGGTTACAATGAGCAGTTCTTC.

In this sample, this clone turned up once. V gene TRBV30 combines with J gene TRBJ1-5, with 7 bases lining up with TRBD1. V lost 1 base, J lost 6 bases, and 3 bases stayed unmatched. The germline CDR1 and CDR2 sequences are GTSNPN and SVGIG (reference sequence). The CDR3 spans 13 residues. The CDR3 DNA sequence: TGTGCCTGGAGTGATACAGGGGTTCAGCCCCAGCATTTT. It is translated as CAWSDTGVQPQHF.

The chain combines TRBV19 with TRBJ2-7; TRBD1 matches 9 bases. Trimming at V came to 3 bases and at J to 5 bases, leaving 2 bases not matched to a gene. Looked up from germline, CDR1 is LNHDA and CDR2 is SQIVND (reference sequence). The CDR3 length is 13 residues. For the CDR3, the DNA is TGTGCCAGTAGTATTGGGACAGGGCACGAGCAGTACTTC. Its protein is CASSIGTGHEQYF.

The chain uses TRBV5-1 and TRBJ2-1; D gene ambiguous. The length of the CDR3 is 20 residues. V was clipped by 1 base and J by 0 bases, with 23 bases between them. Germline assignment: CDR1 SGHRS and CDR2 YFSETQ. The DNA for the CDR3 is TGCGCCAGCAGCTTGAGTTTTAAACCAAATCCCGTAGCCTCCTACAATGAGCAGTTCTTC. Its protein is CASSLSFKPNPVASYNEQFF.

V and J are TRBV6-4 and TRBJ2-1; 8 bases are a match to TRBD2. This CDR3 has 14 amino acids. V lost 6 bases and J lost 2; bases outside the gene matches: 3. CDR1 MRHNA and CDR2 SNTAGT come from the germline V gene. The CDR3 DNA follows: TGTGCCAGCAGCCGTAGCGGGGCCTACAATGAGCAGTTCTTC. Translated: CASSRSGAYNEQFF.

The CDR3 region is CASSPTGTGDYEQYF. CDR3 sequence (DNA): TGTGCCAGCAGTCCTACCGGGACAGGGGACTACGAGCAGTACTTC. The chain uses TRBV7-6 and TRBJ2-7; 10 nucleotides match TRBD1. The germline V gene encodes CDR1 SGHVS and CDR2 FNYEAQ. With V trimmed by 6 bases and J by 3 bases, 8 bases remained unmatched. CDR3 length: 15 residues.

This clone was seen once. The chain has TRBV6-6 and TRBJ2-1; 9 bases map to TRBD2. The CDR3 covers 16 residues. V lost 0 bases to trimming and J lost 2 bases; unmatched junction nucleotides: 2. Germline assignment: CDR1 MNHNY and CDR2 SVGAGI (reference sequence). DNA for the CDR3: TGTGCCAGCAGTTACTCGGCGGGAGGGGCCTACAATGAGCAGTTCTTC. Amino acids: CASSYSAGGAYNEQFF.

CDR3 coding DNA: TGTGCCAGCAGCCGGGGGGGTGACACTGAAGCTTTCTTT. Protein product: CASSRGGDTEAFF. This chain connects TRBV6-6 to TRBJ1-1; tentative D call: TRBD1 (5 bases). V dropped 6 bases and J dropped 3 bases, with 11 bases sitting between them. The CDR3 length is 13 residues. Germline CDR1 is MNHNY and CDR2 is SVGAGI (reference sequence).

In DNA form, the CDR3 reads TGTGCCAGCAGCTTAGTGTCACTAGCGGGAGTTCCAGATACGCAGTATTTT. This codes for CASSLVSLAGVPDTQYF. V usage is TRBV11-2 and J usage is TRBJ2-3; 11 nucleotides match TRBD2. This CDR3 has 17 residues. With V trimmed by 1 base and J by 4 bases, 7 bases remained unmatched. Per the germline V gene, CDR1 is SGHAT and CDR2 is FQNNGV.

This clone showed up just once. This chain connects TRBV2 to TRBJ1-2, with D uncertain. CDR1 and CDR2 from the germline V gene are SNHLY and FYNNEI. The CDR3 is 12 amino acids. With 7 bases removed from V and 4 bases from J, the gap between germline ends came to 10 bases. CDR3 region: CASNQRGYGYTF. The CDR3 nucleotides read TGTGCCAGCAACCAGCGGGGCTATGGCTACACCTTC.

The chain uses TRBV2 and TRBJ2-1, with TRBD2 matching 14 bases. Germline loops: CDR1 SNHLY, CDR2 FYNNEI. The CDR3 sequence is 15 residues long. V shed 8 bases and J 9 bases; nucleotides not matched to a gene: 9. The CDR3 region is CASGGLAGDESEQFF. Here the CDR3 DNA reads TGTGCCAGCGGGGGACTAGCGGGAGACGAGAGTGAGCAGTTCTTC. Filled out from reference TRBV2 and TRBJ2-1, the complete variable domain reads EPEVTQTPSHQVTQMGQEVILRCVPISNHLYFYWYRQILGQKVEFLVSFYNNEISEKSEIFDDQFSVERPDGSNFTLKIRSTKLEDSAMYFCASGGLAGDESEQFFGPGTRLTVL.

The J gene is TRBJ1-2, the V gene TRBV7-8; TRBD1 is a possible D gene (5 bases). CDR1 is SGHVS, CDR2 FQNEAQ, per germline. Trimming cost V 5 bases and J 4 bases, with 14 bases left between them. The CDR3 covers 14 residues. The CDR3 spells CASSPTGGVYGYTF. The CDR3 nucleotides are TGTGCCAGCAGCCCGACCGGGGGTGTCTATGGCTACACCTTC.

This sequence joins TRBV28 and TRBJ2-7; maybe TRBD2 (5 bases). CDR1 MDHEN and CDR2 SYDVKM come from the germline V gene. CDR3 length: 14 residues. V was shortened by 5 bases and J by 3 bases, with 14 bases between the two germline ends. The CDR3 loop is CASSPSLAGYEQYF. The CDR3 DNA is TGTGCCAGCAGTCCCTCCCTGGCGGGCTACGAGCAGTACTTC. Filled out from reference TRBV28 and TRBJ2-7, the complete variable domain reads DVKVTQSSRYLVKRTGEKVFLECVQDMDHENMFWYRQDPGLGLRLIYFSYDVKMKEKGDIPEGYSVSREKKERFSLILESASTNQTSMYLCASSPSLAGYEQYFGPGTRLTVT.

The V gene is TRBV6-5, the J gene TRBJ1-1; D possibly corresponds to TRBD1 (6 bases). The CDR3 runs 15 residues. Trimming took off 7 bases at V and 3 bases at J, with 18 bases between the two ends. From germline, CDR1 is MNHEY and CDR2 SVGAGI. The CDR3 DNA reads TGTGCCAGCATACGGGGGGCGGGGCGGGACACTGAAGCTTTCTTT. Its translation: CASIRGAGRDTEAFF.

J is TRBJ2-7 and V is TRBV25-1, with a possible D match to TRBD1 (6 bases). Trimming left V 8 bases short and J 2 bases short, with 13 bases between. Per the germline V gene, CDR1 is MGHDK and CDR2 is SYGVNS. The CDR3 spans 13 residues. CDR3 in DNA: TGTGCCAGCGTGGGAGAGGGGGCCTACGAGCAGTACTTC. Translating gives CASVGEGAYEQYF.

The chain employs TRBV6-5 and TRBJ1-5; D remains unclear. CDR1 and CDR2 (germline): MNHEY, SVGAGI. V was shortened by 2 bases and J by 3 bases, with 8 bases between the two germline ends. The CDR3 totals 14 residues. CDR3 DNA: TGTGCCAGCAGTTACGGGGAGTTCAATCAGCCCCAGCATTTT. Its protein is CASSYGEFNQPQHF.

This clone is a singleton in its sample. This chain links TRBV19 with TRBJ2-1; TRBD2 agrees at 12 bases. CDR1 and CDR2 from the germline V gene are LNHDA and SQIVND (reference sequence). The CDR3 spans 19 residues. Trimming at V came to 5 bases and at J to 0 bases, leaving 11 bases not matched to a gene. This CDR3 is CASSPSRTSGKSSYNEQFF. CDR3 bases: TGTGCCAGTAGTCCCTCACGGACTAGCGGGAAGAGCTCCTACAATGAGCAGTTCTTC.

This rearrangement joins TRBV14 to TRBJ1-2; D is perhaps TRBD1 (6 bases). The CDR3 is 13 residues long. CDR1 and CDR2 from the germline V gene are SGHDN and FVKESK. V lost 3 bases to trimming and J lost 8 bases, with 13 bases between them. The CDR3 is CASSQQTGAGYTF. In nucleotides, the CDR3 is TGTGCCAGCAGCCAGCAGACAGGCGCCGGCTACACCTTC.

V gene TRBV6-5 combines with J gene TRBJ2-7; D is perhaps TRBD2 (5 bases). CDR1 MNHEY and CDR2 SVGAGI come from the germline V gene. Trimming removed 5 bases at V and 1 base at J, with 9 bases between. This CDR3 spans 13 amino acids. The CDR3 loop is CASSVPGSYEQYF. CDR3 nucleotides: TGTGCCAGCAGTGTGCCGGGATCCTACGAGCAGTACTTC.

CDR3 sequence reads: CASSRGALAGVMDTQYF. The CDR3 DNA reads TGTGCCAGCAGCCGCGGGGCACTAGCGGGAGTGATGGATACGCAGTATTTT. V and J are TRBV4-2 and TRBJ2-3, with 11 nucleotides matching TRBD2. J was trimmed by 6 bases and V by 4 bases; bases with no gene match: 12. The CDR3 runs to 17 residues. Germline CDR1 and CDR2: LGHNA and YNFKEQ.